The entry that follows covers one T cell receptor (beta chain) sequence. Its antigen is as yet unknown. An end of the junction does not agree with germline; a read error may underlie this. These data originate in a study of human T cells and chemical hapten exposure. Study in general: Throughout a study of 20 to 25 weeks, patients underwent weekly scalp administration of diphenylcyclopropenone doses.

The time point denotes: patch test 1, 2 weeks after DPC sensitization. Treatment indicated: therapeutic diphenylcyclopropenone sensitization with weekly scalp DPC. Methods used by the authors: The median was approximately 89,000 TCRs per sample, ranging roughly 23,224 to 690,600. MiXCR was run by TCRdb on the RACE reads, yielding one entry per CDR3 protein. TCRdb, rather than the study authors, made the V and J calls. The sample lists about 380,000 distinct CDR3 sequences; more than 4.5% were seen once. Study observations and caveats: DPC sensitization left the count of TCRs above 1 in 1000 unchanged.

CDR1 SNHLY and CDR2 FYNNEI come from the germline V gene. This CDR3 contains 12 residues. The chain uses TRBV2 and TRBJ1-2, with D unresolved. This sample comprised whole blood, obtained in connection with sensitization to the hapten diphenylcyclopropenone (DPC). The TCR originated in a woman in her fifties or sixties with alopecia areata. Some clones in this sample may be carry-over from other donors' samples. CDR3 region: CAGSEDRYGYAF. As DNA, the CDR3 is TGTGCCGGCAGCGAGGATCGTTATGGCTACGCCTTC.